Listed here are 11 T cell receptor beta chains from one sample, sequenced in a study of T cell changes during pregnancy in multiple sclerosis. Measured with immunoSEQ multiplex PCR; TCRdb has only the in-frame clones, and not every one. The profile shows roughly 93,000 clones, about 92% of them singletons. The material was peripheral blood, obtained after pregnancy. These receptor sequences come from a female donor in good health, enrolled as a control in a pregnancy study.

This sequence joins TRBV5-6 and TRBJ2-7; 8 bases agree with TRBD2. The germline V gene encodes CDR1 SGHDT and CDR2 YYEEEE. The CDR3 consists of 11 residues. V was clipped by 6 bases and J by 6 bases; unmatched bases: 2. This CDR3 reads CASTAGGEQYF. DNA for the CDR3: TGTGCCAGCACCGCGGGGGGCGAGCAGTACTTC.

The chain employs TRBV14 and TRBJ2-7; D is possibly TRBD2 (5 bases). Germline CDR1 reads SGHDN; CDR2 reads FVKESK. Deletions cut 2 bases from V and 2 bases from J, with 28 bases between. This CDR3 contains 20 residues. The CDR3 sequence: CASSQKSTWKGLSKPYEQYF. Here the CDR3 DNA reads TGTGCCAGCAGCCAAAAATCGACCTGGAAAGGACTGTCCAAACCCTACGAGCAGTACTTC.

The rearrangement uses TRBV9 and TRBJ2-2; TRBD2 matches 11 bases. V lost 0 bases, J lost 4 bases, and 5 bases stayed unmatched. The CDR3 loop spans 17 amino acids. Germline CDR1 SGDLS, CDR2 YYNGEE. CDR3 bases: TGTGCCAGCAGCGTAGCTAGCGGGAGGTCCGGCACCGGGGAGCTGTTTTTT. Encoded protein: CASSVASGRSGTGELFF.

J is TRBJ1-2 and V is TRBV11-1, with TRBD1 matching 7 bases. CDR1 and CDR2 (germline): SGHAT, FQDESV (reference sequence). There are 15 residues in the CDR3. V lost 1 base to trimming and J lost 6 bases; unmatched junction nucleotides: 8. The CDR3 reads CASSLGTGPFDGYTF. CDR3 sequence (DNA): TGTGCCAGCAGCTTAGGGACAGGCCCGTTCGATGGCTACACCTTC.

This clone was observed a handful of times. The V and J genes are TRBV30 and TRBJ1-6; D perhaps matches TRBD1 (6 bases). The CDR3 totals 12 residues. CDR1 is GTSNPN, CDR2 SVGIG, per germline (reference sequence). V dropped 4 bases and J dropped 11 bases, with 12 bases sitting between them. CDR3 coding DNA: TGTGCCTGGAACCTACAGGGTACACCCCTCCACTTT. It yields the protein CAWNLQGTPLHF.

The rearrangement links TRBV7-6 to TRBJ2-7; possibly TRBD2 for D (6 bases). The CDR3 totals 14 residues. V was shortened by 5 bases and J by 2 bases, with 13 bases between the two germline ends. Germline CDR1 is SGHVS and CDR2 is FNYEAQ. CDR3 DNA: TGTGCCAGCAGCCTTATGGAGGGAACCTACGAGCAGTACTTC. Its translation: CASSLMEGTYEQYF.

CDR3 coding DNA: TGTGCCAGCAGTTACCTACTAGCGGGAGAAACCTACGAGCAGTACTTC. Protein product: CASSYLLAGETYEQYF. The chain combines TRBV6-5 with TRBJ2-7; 11 bases line up with TRBD2. CDR1 is MNHEY and CDR2 is SVGAGI in the germline V gene. Unmatched junction bases numbered 5, after V lost 2 bases and J lost 2 bases. The CDR3 totals 16 residues.

The chain recombines TRBV13 with TRBJ2-7; D remains unclear. The CDR3 is 13 residues long. Trimming pared 0 bases from V and 3 bases from J, leaving 6 bases between. Germline V gene lookup returns CDR1 PRHDT and CDR2 FYEKMQ (reference sequence). The CDR3, as DNA: TGTGCCAGCAGCTTAGGTCCCCTCTACGAGCAGTACTTC. Translated: CASSLGPLYEQYF.

DNA for the CDR3: TGTGCCTCACGTACAGGGCTCCTCAAAAACACTGAAGCTTTCTTT. The encoded protein is CASRTGLLKNTEAFF. V usage is TRBV30 and J usage is TRBJ1-1, with D possibly matching TRBD1 (6 bases). V was clipped by 7 bases and J by 2 bases, with 20 bases between them. This CDR3 region has 15 residues. CDR1 and CDR2 from the germline V gene are GTSNPN and SVGIG (reference sequence).

The chain recombines TRBV6-6 with TRBJ1-2; 8 positions agree with TRBD1. The V gene's germline CDR1 is MNHNY and CDR2 SVGAGI (reference sequence). This CDR3 region has 16 residues. The trim removed 5 bases at V and 8 bases at J, leaving 16 bases unmatched. Here the CDR3 reads CASSPTPGQGPWGYTF. The DNA of the CDR3 is TGTGCCAGCAGTCCTACCCCCGGACAGGGCCCTTGGGGCTACACCTTC.

The chain recombines TRBV4-2 with TRBJ2-5, with TRBD2 matching 11 bases. The germline CDR1 and CDR2 sequences are LGHNA and YNFKEQ. CDR3 length: 17 amino acids. With 1 base clipped from V and 2 bases from J, the junction kept 6 bases outside the gene matches. CDR3 sequence (DNA): TGTGCCAGCAGCCAAGCTCGTGGGACTAGCGGACAAGAGACCCAGTACTTC. This translates into CASSQARGTSGQETQYF.